This TCR beta chain was sequenced during a study of CD8+ T cells in alopecia areata. The study sorted pooled cutaneous lymph node cells by CD4, CD8alpha, NKG2D, NKG2ACE and other markers. Comment on this clone: Gene labels here are mouse ones. The CDR3 end lies 3 residues beyond the end of the read and is filled in from the germline J gene. At the DNA level, this CDR3 is encoded by other sequences in the same sample as well.

After isolation, RNA underwent reverse transcription to generate cDNA as the sequencing template. Repertoires were generated with immunoSEQ multiplex PCR, while TCRdb's copy carries only in-frame clones and drops some. This set yields 200,000 to 300,000 clones and no singletons; the top ten hold 0.9% to 1.5%. Germline assignment: CDR1 GKSSPN and CDR2 SITVG. The CDR3 loop spans 15 amino acids. Losses at the gene ends were 0 bases for V and 3 bases for J; bases not matched to a gene: 2. Sequencing used CD4+ T cells sorted from a lymph node. The V gene is TRBV31, the J gene TRBJ1-6, with 7 bases aligning to TRBD1. TRBJ1-6 is known as an ORF, though its function is uncertain. This TCR was sampled from a C3H/HeJ mouse with alopecia areata. The strain's MHC: H2-k. The part of the CDR3 DNA that was read is TGTGCCTGGAGTCTCGACAGGGTCTATAATTCGCCC. It specifies CAWSLDRVYNSP. The entire CDR3 is CAWSLDRVYNSPLYF.